The 32 T cell receptor beta chains below were found in one sample sequenced in a study of cytomegalovirus exposure and HLA in healthy donors. The PCR was carried out with 60 Vbeta primers and 13 Jbeta primers. Only in-frame clones appear in the TCRdb table, and some are missing; sequencing was by immunoSEQ multiplex PCR. The sample includes about 81,000 clones, 77% of them seen just once. Sequencing used PBMCs. The receptors here all came from a man over 45 in good health and CMV-seropositive.

The V call is TRBV11-3, the J call TRBJ2-7; D possibly corresponds to TRBD1 (5 bases). CDR1 is SGHNT and CDR2 is YENEEA in the germline V gene. The CDR3 runs to 17 residues. With 6 bases removed from V and 0 bases from J, the gap between germline ends came to 21 bases. The CDR3 loop reads CASRGPRMGHYSYEQYF. In DNA, the CDR3 is TGTGCCAGCAGGGGCCCCCGGATGGGGCACTACTCCTACGAGCAGTACTTC.

The V call is TRBV5-3, the J call TRBJ1-1, with D possibly TRBD1 on 5 matching bases. TRBV5-3 is flagged as an ORF with uncertain function. Trimming took off 4 bases at V and 3 bases at J, with 16 bases between the two ends. The CDR3 extends over 15 amino acids. CDR3 in amino acids: CARSLSDTDDTEAFF. The CDR3 region has the DNA TGTGCCAGAAGCCTTTCGGACACGGACGACACTGAAGCTTTCTTT.

The gene calls are TRBV5-1 and TRBJ2-3, with 8 bases that match TRBD1. This CDR3 comprises 14 residues. Germline V gene sequence: CDR1 SGHRS, CDR2 YFSETQ. Unmatched junction bases numbered 4, after V lost 4 bases and J lost 3 bases. The CDR3 DNA reads as TGCGCCAGCAGCGGCGGACAGGGAACAGATACGCAGTATTTT. Its translation: CASSGGQGTDTQYF.

The chain carries TRBV6-5 and TRBJ2-7; D ambiguous. Looked up from germline, CDR1 is MNHEY and CDR2 is SVGAGI. Trimming removed 5 bases from V and 4 bases from J, with 15 bases in between. The CDR3 consists of 14 residues. The CDR3, as DNA: TGTGCCAGCAGTGAACGGCTAGTAGTTTACGAGCAGTACTTC. The encoded protein is CASSERLVVYEQYF.

This chain connects TRBV18 to TRBJ2-1; 10 positions agree with TRBD2. Germline CDR1 reads KGHSH; CDR2 reads LQKENI. The CDR3 runs to 15 residues. The J segment lost 10 bases and the V segment lost 0 bases, leaving 6 bases of the junction unmatched. CDR3 sequence: CASSPPLAGAWEQFF. The CDR3 nucleotides read TGTGCCAGCTCACCACCCCTAGCGGGAGCGTGGGAGCAGTTCTTC.

The chain is built from TRBV5-6 and TRBJ1-4; maybe TRBD1 (6 bases). Germline V gene lookup returns CDR1 SGHDT and CDR2 YYEEEE. The V end lost 4 bases, the J end lost 8 bases, and 21 bases lay between the germline ends. The CDR3 length is 16 residues. CDR3 bases: TGTGCCAGCAGCCCCTTCACAGGGCCCGCTGGGGAAAAACTGTTTTTT. This translates into CASSPFTGPAGEKLFF.

Only a few counts were recorded for this clone. The chain carries TRBV18 and TRBJ2-3; perhaps TRBD2 as D (6 bases). This CDR3 is built from 14 residues. V lost 6 bases, J lost 4 bases, and 14 bases lay in between. Germline assignment: CDR1 KGHSH and CDR2 LQKENI. The CDR3 sequence: CASSLGGTPDTQYF. For the CDR3, the DNA is TGTGCCAGCTCTCTCGGCGGGACCCCAGATACGCAGTATTTT.

The chain is built from TRBV5-4 and TRBJ2-4, with TRBD1 matching over 11 bases. CDR1 SGHNT and CDR2 YYREEE come from the germline V gene (reference sequence). V gave up 9 bases and J gave up 1 base; unmatched junction bases: 3. This CDR3 spans 14 amino acids. The CDR3 is CATGTGGAKNIQYF. CDR3 DNA sequence: TGTGCCACCGGGACAGGGGGGGCCAAAAACATTCAGTACTTC.

The chain links TRBV5-4 to TRBJ2-2, with a possible D match to TRBD2 (5 bases). Germline V gene data show CDR1 as SGHNT and CDR2 as YYREEE (reference sequence). The CDR3 spans 16 residues. The V end lost 1 base, the J end lost 4 bases, and 14 bases lay between the germline ends. For the CDR3, the DNA is TGTGCCAGCAGCTTGAGAAGCGGAAGAGGCACCGGGGAGCTGTTTTTT. Protein product: CASSLRSGRGTGELFF.

This chain uses TRBV29-1 with TRBJ1-5, with D maybe TRBD1 (6 bases). CDR1 and CDR2 from the germline V gene are SQVTM and ANQGSEA. The CDR3 is 13 residues long. Trimming pared 2 bases from V and 7 bases from J, leaving 12 bases between. The CDR3 sequence is CSVEQGFDQPQHF. The CDR3 DNA sequence: TGCAGCGTTGAACAGGGGTTCGACCAGCCCCAGCATTTT.

This clone was picked up one time. As DNA, the CDR3 is TGCGCCAGCAGCTTCCCAGGGACTTACGAGCAGTACTTC. This translates into CASSFPGTYEQYF. The chain combines TRBV5-1 with TRBJ2-7, with D possibly TRBD2 on 6 matching bases. V gave up 2 bases and J gave up 4 bases, with 10 bases separating them. Germline V gives CDR1 SGHRS, CDR2 YFSETQ. The CDR3 consists of 13 residues.

The chain recombines TRBV10-2 with TRBJ2-1; 8 positions match TRBD2. V dropped 0 bases and J dropped 7; count of bases not matched to a gene: 5. This CDR3 region has 15 residues. From germline, CDR1 is WSHSY and CDR2 SAAADI. The CDR3 nucleotides read TGCGCCAGCAGTGAGTCGGGACTAGTGGGTAATGAGCAGTTCTTC. The encoded protein is CASSESGLVGNEQFF.

The J gene is TRBJ1-4, the V gene TRBV5-6, with D possibly being TRBD1 (5 bases). CDR3 size: 14 residues. CDR1 is SGHDT and CDR2 is YYEEEE in the germline V gene. V was clipped by 4 bases and J by 5 bases, with 12 bases between them. The CDR3 DNA reads as TGTGCCAGCAGCGCGACAGTCACAAATGAAAAACTGTTTTTT. Translating it yields CASSATVTNEKLFF.

The chain links TRBV15 to TRBJ2-1; D gene unclear. V dropped 3 bases and J dropped 5 bases, with 8 bases sitting between them. The CDR3 has 13 residues. Germline CDR1 LNHNV, CDR2 YYDKDF (reference sequence). The CDR3 sequence is CATSRGWDNEQFF. In DNA form, the CDR3 reads TGTGCCACCAGCAGGGGCTGGGACAATGAGCAGTTCTTC.

This clone was found once. The gene calls are TRBV5-4 and TRBJ1-3; 7 positions match TRBD1. This CDR3 comprises 13 residues. Germline CDR1 is SGHNT and CDR2 is YYREEE (reference sequence). Trimming at V came to 4 bases and at J to 4 bases, leaving 2 bases not matched to a gene. In DNA form, the CDR3 reads TGTGCCAGCAGCGCGGGACAGGGAAACACCATATATTTT. Protein product: CASSAGQGNTIYF. The variable domain in full, completed from reference TRBV5-4 and TRBJ1-3, reads ETGVTQSPTHLIKTRGQQVTLRCSSQSGHNTVSWYQQALGQGPQFIFQYYREEENGRGNFPPRFSGLQFPNYSSELNVNALELDDSALYLCASSAGQGNTIYFGEGSWLTVV.

This sequence joins TRBV7-3 and TRBJ2-3; TRBD1 matches 8 bases. V gave up 4 bases and J gave up 2 bases; unmatched junction bases: 8. Germline CDR1 and CDR2: SGHTA and FQGTGA. The CDR3 has 16 residues. The CDR3 DNA reads as TGTGCCAGCAGCTACAGGGGGAACCCCTTCACAGATACGCAGTATTTT. Amino acid sequence: CASSYRGNPFTDTQYF.

The chain links TRBV6-6 to TRBJ1-5; D perhaps matches TRBD1 (6 bases). V lost 8 bases and J lost 1, with 15 bases in between. Germline CDR1 reads MNHNY; CDR2 reads SVGAGI (reference sequence). The CDR3 spans 15 residues. The CDR3 loop reads CASLGGGPSNQPQHF. Written as DNA, the CDR3 is TGTGCCAGCCTAGGGGGGGGGCCGAGCAATCAGCCCCAGCATTTT.

V is TRBV7-2 and J is TRBJ2-6, with 7 bases aligning to TRBD1. The CDR3 runs 17 residues. V shed 1 base and J 2 bases; nucleotides not matched to a gene: 5. Germline V gives CDR1 SGHTA, CDR2 FQGNSA. The chain's CDR3 is CASSLVGTGAGANVLTF. For the CDR3, the DNA is TGTGCCAGCAGCTTAGTAGGTACAGGGGCTGGGGCCAACGTCCTGACTTTC.

CDR3 sequence reads: CASKDTSGSGEQYF. CDR3 sequence (DNA): TGCGCCAGCAAGGACACTAGCGGGAGTGGCGAGCAGTACTTC. The chain carries TRBV5-1 and TRBJ2-7; 11 positions match TRBD2. CDR1 and CDR2 from the germline V gene are SGHRS and YFSETQ. This CDR3 has 14 amino acids. Trimming at V came to 6 bases and at J to 6 bases, leaving 8 bases not matched to a gene.

The chain uses TRBV1 and TRBJ2-1; the table assigns TRBD2, which was not confirmed against the DNA. TRBV1 represents a pseudogene. The CDR3 has 16 residues. This chain's CDR3 is CTSSHVGLAEFNEQFF. In DNA form, the CDR3 reads TGCACCAGCAGCCATGTGGGACTAGCGGAATTCAATGAGCAGTTCTTC.

Only a few counts were recorded for this clone. The genes are TRBV4-3 and TRBJ2-3; 12 bases are a match to TRBD2. CDR3 length: 17 residues. Germline V lookup: CDR1 LGHNA, CDR2 YSLEER. Unmatched junction bases numbered 5, after V lost 1 base and J lost 3 bases. CDR3 bases: TGCGCCAGCAGCCAAGCCCCGACTAGCGGGAGTACAGATACGCAGTATTTT. It specifies CASSQAPTSGSTDTQYF.

The rearrangement joins TRBV6-5 to TRBJ2-7; TRBD1 agrees at 9 bases. Germline CDR1 reads MNHEY; CDR2 reads SVGAGI. Germline trimming cut 2 bases from V and 7 bases from J; bases unmatched to any gene: 12. The CDR3 is 16 residues long. The CDR3, as DNA: TGTGCCAGCAGTTACATTTTAGGACAGGGGCCCCGGGAGCAGTACTTC. Its translation: CASSYILGQGPREQYF.

The table lists this clone with a count of one. The J gene is TRBJ2-6, the V gene TRBV7-6; D is ambiguous. Germline loops: CDR1 SGHVS, CDR2 FNYEAQ. V gave up 3 bases and J gave up 0 bases, with 3 bases separating them. The CDR3 has 14 amino acids. The CDR3 nucleotides are TGTGCCAGCAGCTTCAGCTCTGGGGCCAACGTCCTGACTTTC. Its protein product is CASSFSSGANVLTF. Looking up the rest from reference TRBV7-6 and TRBJ2-6 gives the full variable domain: GAGVSQSPRYKVTKRGQDVALRCDPISGHVSLYWYRQALGQGPEFLTYFNYEAQQDKSGLPNDRFSAERPEGSISTLTIQRTEQRDSAMYRCASSFSSGANVLTFGAGSRLTVL.

As regards this clone: This CDR3 is also generated by other DNA sequences in the sample. The chain carries TRBV7-6 and TRBJ2-2; 9 positions agree with TRBD1. V lost 5 bases to trimming and J lost 1 base; unmatched junction nucleotides: 5. The CDR3 runs to 16 residues. Germline CDR1 and CDR2: SGHVS and FNYEAQ. The CDR3 reads CASSVPGQGNTGELFF. The CDR3 region has the DNA TGTGCCAGCAGCGTACCGGGACAGGGGAACACCGGGGAGCTGTTTTTT.

Only one count was recorded for this clone. This chain uses TRBV20-1 with TRBJ1-1, with D unresolved. Deletions cut 3 bases from V and 5 bases from J, with 4 bases between. CDR1 is DFQATT, CDR2 SNEGSKA, per germline (reference sequence). CDR3 length equals 10 residues. The CDR3 protein is CSARETEAFF. CDR3 DNA sequence: TGCAGTGCTAGGGAGACTGAAGCTTTCTTT.

In its sample, this clone was seen once. The V gene is TRBV10-3, the J gene TRBJ1-6; no definite D call. In germline, CDR1 is ENHRY, CDR2 SYGVKD. V dropped 3 bases and J dropped 3 bases, with 12 bases sitting between them. The CDR3 totals 16 residues. The CDR3 protein is CAISDSFESYNSPLHF. CDR3 DNA sequence: TGTGCCATCAGTGATTCCTTTGAGAGCTATAATTCACCCCTCCACTTT.

The chain has TRBV7-3 and TRBJ2-7; D is unresolved. This CDR3 is built from 15 residues. CDR1 and CDR2 (germline): SGHTA, FQGTGA. Trimming cost V 5 bases and J 9 bases, with 23 bases left between them. The CDR3 sequence is CASSLKAAETHGQYF. CDR3 DNA sequence: TGTGCCAGCAGCCTCAAGGCGGCGGAAACACACGGGCAGTACTTC.

The chain has TRBV5-1 and TRBJ2-7; 7 positions match TRBD1. V was clipped by 4 bases and J by 6 bases; unmatched bases: 13. This CDR3 is 15 amino acids long. Germline loops: CDR1 SGHRS, CDR2 YFSETQ. The CDR3 DNA reads as TGCGCCAGCAGCGAGGGACAGCCCCGTCTAGGCGAGCAGTACTTC. Translated, it gives CASSEGQPRLGEQYF.

The gene calls are TRBV5-1 and TRBJ1-2; 7 nucleotides match TRBD1. Per germline, CDR1 SGHRS and CDR2 YFSETQ. After removal of 4 bases from V and 2 bases from J, the junction contained 8 bases not matched to a gene. The CDR3 runs 15 residues. The CDR3: CASSAGQPQNYGYTF. The CDR3 DNA reads as TGCGCCAGCAGCGCGGGACAGCCACAAAACTATGGCTACACCTTC. The whole variable domain, remainder taken from reference TRBV5-1 and TRBJ1-2, is KAGVTQTPRYLIKTRGQQVTLSCSPISGHRSVSWYQQTPGQGLQFLFEYFSETQRNKGNFPGRFSGRQFSNSRSEMNVSTLELGDSALYLCASSAGQPQNYGYTFGSGTRLTVV.

This chain connects TRBV19 to TRBJ2-7; 7 bases are shared with TRBD2. This CDR3 has 15 amino acids. The trim removed 3 bases at V and 0 bases at J, leaving 5 bases unmatched. Germline loops: CDR1 LNHDA, CDR2 SQIVND (reference sequence). Written as DNA, the CDR3 is TGTGCCAGTAGTATGGGGAGGGGCGGCTCCTACGAGCAGTACTTC. Protein sequence: CASSMGRGGSYEQYF. Full variable domain (outside the CDR3, taken from reference TRBV19 and TRBJ2-7): DGGITQSPKYLFRKEGQNVTLSCEQNLNHDAMYWYRQDPGQGLRLIYYSQIVNDFQKGDIAEGYSVSREKKESFPLTVTSAQKNPTAFYLCASSMGRGGSYEQYFGPGTRLTVT.

The gene calls are TRBV10-1 and TRBJ2-1; 9 nucleotides agree with TRBD2. This CDR3 has 15 residues. From germline, CDR1 is WNHNN and CDR2 SYGVQD (reference sequence). J lost 2 bases, V lost 2 bases, and 1 base had no gene match. The CDR3 sequence is CASSELAGTYNEQFF. The CDR3 nucleotides are TGCGCCAGCAGTGAGCTAGCGGGAACCTACAATGAGCAGTTCTTC.

The V and J genes are TRBV27 and TRBJ2-5; D is perhaps TRBD1 (5 bases). The J call may be mistaken, given a closer DNA end match to TRBJ2-7. CDR3 length equals 14 residues. CDR1 is MNHEY, CDR2 SMNVEV, per germline (reference sequence). The CDR3, as DNA: TGTGCCAGCAGTTCATCATGGGGCAGCTACGAGCAGTACTTC. This translates into CASSSSWGSYEQYF.